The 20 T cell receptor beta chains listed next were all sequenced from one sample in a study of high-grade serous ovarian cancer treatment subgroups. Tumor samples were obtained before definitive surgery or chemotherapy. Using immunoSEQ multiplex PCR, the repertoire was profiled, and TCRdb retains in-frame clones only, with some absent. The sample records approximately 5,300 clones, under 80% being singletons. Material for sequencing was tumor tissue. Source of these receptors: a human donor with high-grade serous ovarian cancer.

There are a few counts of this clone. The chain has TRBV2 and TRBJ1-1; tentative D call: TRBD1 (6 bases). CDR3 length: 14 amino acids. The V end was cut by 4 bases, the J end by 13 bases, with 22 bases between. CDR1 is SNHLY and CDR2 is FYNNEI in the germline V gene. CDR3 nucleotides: TGTGCCAGCAGTGTAGAAGGGGGGGCACAGAAGGGTTTCTTT. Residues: CASSVEGGAQKGFF.

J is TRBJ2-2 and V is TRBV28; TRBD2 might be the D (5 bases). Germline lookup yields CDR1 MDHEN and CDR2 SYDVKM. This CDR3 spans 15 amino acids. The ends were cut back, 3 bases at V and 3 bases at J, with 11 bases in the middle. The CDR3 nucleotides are TGTGCCAGCAGTTTGGGTAGCGCCCACACCGGGGAGCTGTTTTTT. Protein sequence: CASSLGSAHTGELFF. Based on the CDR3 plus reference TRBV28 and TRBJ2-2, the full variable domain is DVKVTQSSRYLVKRTGEKVFLECVQDMDHENMFWYRQDPGLGLRLIYFSYDVKMKEKGDIPEGYSVSREKKERFSLILESASTNQTSMYLCASSLGSAHTGELFFGEGSRLTVL.

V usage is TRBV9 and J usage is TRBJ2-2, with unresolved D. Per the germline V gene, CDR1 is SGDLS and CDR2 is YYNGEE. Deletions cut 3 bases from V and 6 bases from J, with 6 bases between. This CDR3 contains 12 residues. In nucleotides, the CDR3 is TGTGCCAGCAGCGGACACGCCGGGGAGCTGTTTTTT. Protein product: CASSGHAGELFF.

The CDR3 sequence: CASSPDPNSPLHF. For the CDR3, the DNA is TGTGCCAGCAGCCCCGACCCCAATTCACCCCTCCACTTT. V usage is TRBV7-2 and J usage is TRBJ1-6; D remains ambiguous. Trimming removed 5 bases at V and 7 bases at J, with 9 bases between. This CDR3 is built from 13 residues. CDR1 is SGHTA and CDR2 is FQGNSA in the germline V gene.

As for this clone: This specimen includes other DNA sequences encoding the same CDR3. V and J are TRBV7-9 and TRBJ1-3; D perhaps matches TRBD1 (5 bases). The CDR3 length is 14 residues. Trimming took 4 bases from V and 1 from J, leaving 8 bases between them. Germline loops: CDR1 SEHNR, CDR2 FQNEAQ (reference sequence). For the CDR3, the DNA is TGTGCCAGCAGCTCCGGGGGATCTGGAAACACCATATATTTT. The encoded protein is CASSSGGSGNTIYF.

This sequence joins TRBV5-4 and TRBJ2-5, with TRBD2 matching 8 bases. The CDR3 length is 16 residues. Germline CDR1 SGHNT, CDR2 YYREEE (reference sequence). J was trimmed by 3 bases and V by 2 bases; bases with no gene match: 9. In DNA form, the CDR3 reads TGTGCCAGCAGCTTCCGGATGGGAGCGGGGGAAGAGACCCAGTACTTC. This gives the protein CASSFRMGAGEETQYF.

The CDR3 DNA is TGTGCCAGCAGCCCCCGGGGGTTTGACACTGAAGCTTTCTTT. Amino acids: CASSPRGFDTEAFF. The genes are TRBV14 and TRBJ1-1; perhaps TRBD1 as D (5 bases). V was cut by 4 bases and J by 3 bases, with 12 bases left in between. This CDR3 comprises 14 residues. Germline lookup yields CDR1 SGHDN and CDR2 FVKESK.

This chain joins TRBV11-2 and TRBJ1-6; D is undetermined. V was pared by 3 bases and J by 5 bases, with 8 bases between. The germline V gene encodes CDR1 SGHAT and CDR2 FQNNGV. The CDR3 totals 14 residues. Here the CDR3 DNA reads TGTGCCAGCAGCTTGTCTTTCGATAATTCACCCCTCCACTTT. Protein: CASSLSFDNSPLHF.

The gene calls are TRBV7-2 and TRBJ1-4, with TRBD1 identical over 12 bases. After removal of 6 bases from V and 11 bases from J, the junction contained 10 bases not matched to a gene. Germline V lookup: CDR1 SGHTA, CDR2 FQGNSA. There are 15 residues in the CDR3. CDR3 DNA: TGTGCCAGCAGTGGATCCGGGACAGGGGGCGACAAACTGTTTTTT. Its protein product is CASSGSGTGGDKLFF.

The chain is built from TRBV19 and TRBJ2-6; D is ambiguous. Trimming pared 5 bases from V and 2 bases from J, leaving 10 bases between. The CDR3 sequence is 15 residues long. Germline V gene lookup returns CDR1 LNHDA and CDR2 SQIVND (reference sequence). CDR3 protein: CASSAEIAGANVLTF. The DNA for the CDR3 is TGTGCCAGTAGTGCAGAGATTGCTGGGGCCAACGTCCTGACTTTC.

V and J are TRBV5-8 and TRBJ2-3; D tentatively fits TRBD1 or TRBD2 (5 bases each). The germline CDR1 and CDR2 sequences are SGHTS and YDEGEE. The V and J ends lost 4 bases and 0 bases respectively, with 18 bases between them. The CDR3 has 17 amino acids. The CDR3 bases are TGTGCCAGCAGCCGGGGCAGAGTGCCCTTGAGCACAGATACGCAGTATTTT. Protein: CASSRGRVPLSTDTQYF.

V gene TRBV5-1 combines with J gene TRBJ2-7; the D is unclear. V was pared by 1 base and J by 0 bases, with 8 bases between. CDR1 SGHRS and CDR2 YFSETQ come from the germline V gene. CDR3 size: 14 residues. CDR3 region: CASSLRTGSYEQYF. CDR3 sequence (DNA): TGCGCCAGCAGCTTGAGGACGGGCTCCTACGAGCAGTACTTC.

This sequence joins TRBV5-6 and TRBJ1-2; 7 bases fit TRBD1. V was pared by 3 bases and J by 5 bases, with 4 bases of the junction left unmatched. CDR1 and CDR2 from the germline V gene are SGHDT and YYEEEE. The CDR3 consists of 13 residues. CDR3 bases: TGTGCCAGCAGCTCGGGACAGATTTATGGCTACACCTTC. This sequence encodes CASSSGQIYGYTF.

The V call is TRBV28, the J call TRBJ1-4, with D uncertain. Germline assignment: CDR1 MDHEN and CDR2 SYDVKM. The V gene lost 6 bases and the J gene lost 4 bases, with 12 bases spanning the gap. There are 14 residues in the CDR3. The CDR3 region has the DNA TGTGCCAGCAGATGGGCCTCGCTTAATGAAAAACTGTTTTTT. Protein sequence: CASRWASLNEKLFF.

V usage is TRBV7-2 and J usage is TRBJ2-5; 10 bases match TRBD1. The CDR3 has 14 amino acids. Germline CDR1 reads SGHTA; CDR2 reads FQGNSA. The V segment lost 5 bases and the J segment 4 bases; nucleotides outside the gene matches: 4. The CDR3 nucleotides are TGTGCCAGCAGCCCGCGGACAGGGGGAGAGACCCAGTACTTC. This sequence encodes CASSPRTGGETQYF. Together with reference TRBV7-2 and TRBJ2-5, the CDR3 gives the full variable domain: GAGVSQSPSNKVTEKGKDVELRCDPISGHTALYWYRQSLGQGLEFLIYFQGNSAPDKSGLPSDRFSAERTGGSVSTLTIQRTQQEDSAVYLCASSPRTGGETQYFGPGTRLLVL.

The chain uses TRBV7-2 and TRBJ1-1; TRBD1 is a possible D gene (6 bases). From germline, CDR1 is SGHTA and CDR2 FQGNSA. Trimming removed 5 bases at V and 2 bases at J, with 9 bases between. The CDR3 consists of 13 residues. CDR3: CASSTQGNTEAFF. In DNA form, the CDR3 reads TGTGCCAGCAGCACACAGGGTAACACTGAAGCTTTCTTT.

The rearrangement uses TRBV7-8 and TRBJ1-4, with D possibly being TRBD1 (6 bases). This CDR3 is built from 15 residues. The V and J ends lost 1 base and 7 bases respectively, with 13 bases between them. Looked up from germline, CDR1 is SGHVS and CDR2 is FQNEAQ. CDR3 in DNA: TGTGCCAGCAGCTTAGGGGCGGCAGGGGCTGAAAAACTGTTTTTT. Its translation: CASSLGAAGAEKLFF.

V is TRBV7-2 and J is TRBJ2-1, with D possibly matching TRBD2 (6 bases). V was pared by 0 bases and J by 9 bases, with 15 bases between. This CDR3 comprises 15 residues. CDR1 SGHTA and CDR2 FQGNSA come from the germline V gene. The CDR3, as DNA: TGTGCCAGCAGCTTAGCGATAGGACTAATCGGTGAGCAGTTCTTC. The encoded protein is CASSLAIGLIGEQFF.

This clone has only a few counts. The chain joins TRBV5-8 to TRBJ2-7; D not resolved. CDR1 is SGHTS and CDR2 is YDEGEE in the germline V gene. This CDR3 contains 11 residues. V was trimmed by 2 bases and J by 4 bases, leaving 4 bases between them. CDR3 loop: CASSFEYEQYF. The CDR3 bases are TGTGCCAGCAGCTTCGAATACGAGCAGTACTTC.

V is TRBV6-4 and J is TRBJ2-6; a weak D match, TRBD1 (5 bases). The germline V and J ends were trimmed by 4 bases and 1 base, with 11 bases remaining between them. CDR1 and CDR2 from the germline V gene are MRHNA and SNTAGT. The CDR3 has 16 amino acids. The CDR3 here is CASSGLGASGANVLTF. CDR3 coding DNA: TGTGCCAGCAGTGGCCTTGGGGCTTCTGGGGCCAACGTCCTGACTTTC.